The rows below give T cell receptor beta chains drawn from one sample of a study of shared clonotypes between healthy human individuals. Assay used: immunoSEQ multiplex PCR; TCRdb lists only in-frame clones, some missing. Of around 1.5 million clones in the sample, roughly 98% were seen once. Sequences were obtained from naive CD4+ T cells sorted from blood. The receptors originated from a man aged 25 to 40 in good health. CDR3s include the opening cysteine and the closing phenylalanine or tryptophan. Fields, in order: J gene, D gene, clone size, V gene, CDR3 DNA, CDR3 protein. D genes are given only for firm matches. Clone size appears in some rows only: once, few, many, or a class for an expanded clone.

j_gene: TRBJ2-7
d_gene: TRBD2
abundance: -
v_gene: TRBV5-1
CDR3nt: TGCGCCAGCAGCTTGGTGTTGATTGGACGGGGGGGCTTAACCTACGAGCAGTACTTC
CDR3aa: CASSLVLIGRGGLTYEQYF

j_gene: TRBJ1-2
d_gene: -
abundance: -
v_gene: TRBV10-2
CDR3nt: TGCGCCAGCACCACCAGGGCTTCAGCCACGCCGGAAGGCTACACCTTC
CDR3aa: CASTTRASATPEGYTF

j_gene: TRBJ2-5
d_gene: -
abundance: -
v_gene: TRBV11-2
CDR3nt: TGTGCCAGCAGAGGGGCTCAAGAGACCCAGTACTTC
CDR3aa: CASRGAQETQYF

j_gene: TRBJ2-1
d_gene: TRBD2
abundance: once
v_gene: TRBV18
CDR3nt: TGTGCCAGCTCCCTTAAACAGGTACCCCCTCTAGCGGGAGCAGCCTATGAGCAGTTCTTC
CDR3aa: CASSLKQVPPLAGAAYEQFF

j_gene: TRBJ2-5
d_gene: -
abundance: -
v_gene: TRBV9
CDR3nt: TGTGCCAGCAGCCGCAGGGATCAAGAGACCCAGTACTTC
CDR3aa: CASSRRDQETQYF

j_gene: TRBJ2-1
d_gene: TRBD2
abundance: -
v_gene: TRBV7-8
CDR3nt: TGTGCCAGCAGCTTAGCACGGGTAGCGGGAGTAAATGAGCAGTTCTTC
CDR3aa: CASSLARVAGVNEQFF

j_gene: TRBJ2-3
d_gene: -
abundance: once
v_gene: TRBV19
CDR3nt: TGTGCCAGTAGTATAGGACAGTATTCCACAGATACGCAGTATTTT
CDR3aa: CASSIGQYSTDTQYF

j_gene: TRBJ1-1
d_gene: -
abundance: -
v_gene: TRBV4-2
CDR3nt: TGTGCCAGCAGCCAAGCCCAGGGCACGAACACTGAAGCTTTCTTT
CDR3aa: CASSQAQGTNTEAFF

j_gene: TRBJ2-7
d_gene: TRBD2
abundance: once
v_gene: TRBV19
CDR3nt: TGTGCCAGTAGTACCAGAGCTAGCGGGCAAGTGAACGAGCAGTACTTC
CDR3aa: CASSTRASGQVNEQYF

j_gene: TRBJ2-3
d_gene: -
abundance: once
v_gene: TRBV5-1
CDR3nt: TGCGCCAGCAGCTTGGAGGGGACTCCGGAAGGCACAGATACGCAGTATTTT
CDR3aa: CASSLEGTPEGTDTQYF

j_gene: TRBJ2-6
d_gene: TRBD1
abundance: -
v_gene: TRBV7-9
CDR3nt: TGTGCCAGCAGCTTAGGGGACAGGGGGAACTCTGGGGCCAACGTCCTGACTTTC
CDR3aa: CASSLGDRGNSGANVLTF

j_gene: TRBJ2-3
d_gene: -
abundance: -
v_gene: TRBV5-4
CDR3nt: TGTGCCAGCAGCGTGTCGCCGGGACAAAGCACAGATACGCAGTATTTT
CDR3aa: CASSVSPGQSTDTQYF

j_gene: TRBJ2-3
d_gene: TRBD2
abundance: -
v_gene: TRBV5-4
CDR3nt: TGTGCCAGCAGCCCGTCGGCGGGAGCGCAAGATACGCAGTATTTT
CDR3aa: CASSPSAGAQDTQYF

j_gene: TRBJ2-3
d_gene: -
abundance: -
v_gene: TRBV5-4
CDR3nt: TGTGCCAGCCGCTCAGAGGACACAGATACGCAGTATTTT
CDR3aa: CASRSEDTDTQYF

j_gene: TRBJ2-5
d_gene: TRBD1
abundance: -
v_gene: TRBV5-4
CDR3nt: TGTGCCAGCAGCTTTAGCCGCCTAGACAGGGGGCGAGTAGAGACCCAGTACTTC
CDR3aa: CASSFSRLDRGRVETQYF

j_gene: TRBJ2-7
d_gene: -
abundance: -
v_gene: TRBV6-5
CDR3nt: TGTGCCAGCAGTTGGAGAGGGGTCGGCGAGCAGTACTTC
CDR3aa: CASSWRGVGEQYF

j_gene: TRBJ1-5
d_gene: -
abundance: -
v_gene: TRBV6-5
CDR3nt: TGTGCCAGCAGTTCCGCAGGGATCCAGACCCAGCATTTT
CDR3aa: CASSSAGIQTQHF

j_gene: TRBJ2-3
d_gene: TRBD2
abundance: -
v_gene: TRBV9
CDR3nt: TGTGCCAGCAGCGAGGGAGCGGGAGGGGCAGATACGCAGTATTTT
CDR3aa: CASSEGAGGADTQYF

j_gene: TRBJ2-7
d_gene: -
abundance: once
v_gene: TRBV7-6
CDR3nt: TGTGCCAGCAGCTTAGTTCGGGATTCCTCCTACGAGCAGTACTTC
CDR3aa: CASSLVRDSSYEQYF

j_gene: TRBJ2-1
d_gene: TRBD2
abundance: -
v_gene: TRBV15
CDR3nt: TGTGCCACCAGCAGACCGGGACTAGTCCTCCATGAGCAGTTCTTC
CDR3aa: CATSRPGLVLHEQFF

j_gene: TRBJ1-2
d_gene: -
abundance: -
v_gene: TRBV5-1
CDR3nt: TGCGCCAGCAGCTTTGGCGGGCACGGTAACTATGGCTACACCTTC
CDR3aa: CASSFGGHGNYGYTF

j_gene: TRBJ2-1
d_gene: -
abundance: -
v_gene: TRBV27
CDR3nt: TGTGCCAGCAGTTTATACTCTGCAGGCAATGAGCAGTTCTTC
CDR3aa: CASSLYSAGNEQFF

j_gene: TRBJ1-4
d_gene: -
abundance: -
v_gene: TRBV5-4
CDR3nt: TGTGCCAGCAGCTTTTCGGGGAAGTTGACGGGCGAAAAACTGTTTTTT
CDR3aa: CASSFSGKLTGEKLFF

j_gene: TRBJ1-2
d_gene: -
abundance: -
v_gene: TRBV2
CDR3nt: TGTGCCAGCAGTGAACGATCCCACCACCCCCTTGGCTACACCTTC
CDR3aa: CASSERSHHPLGYTF

j_gene: TRBJ2-3
d_gene: TRBD2
abundance: -
v_gene: TRBV2
CDR3nt: TGTGCCAGCAGTGAAAGCGGGAGGGACACAGATACGCAGTATTTT
CDR3aa: CASSESGRDTDTQYF

j_gene: TRBJ2-3
d_gene: TRBD2
abundance: -
v_gene: TRBV7-2
CDR3nt: TGTGCCAGCAGCTCCCCCCCCGGACTAGCGGGAATAGTTACGCAGTATTTT
CDR3aa: CASSSPPGLAGIVTQYF

j_gene: TRBJ2-7
d_gene: TRBD1
abundance: -
v_gene: TRBV29-1
CDR3nt: TGCAGCGGTACTGGGGACAGCTACGAGCAGTACTTC
CDR3aa: CSGTGDSYEQYF

j_gene: TRBJ1-1
d_gene: TRBD1
abundance: -
v_gene: TRBV7-9
CDR3nt: TGTGCCAGCAGCTTACGGACAGGGCACACTGAAGCTTTCTTT
CDR3aa: CASSLRTGHTEAFF

j_gene: TRBJ2-7
d_gene: -
abundance: -
v_gene: TRBV5-6
CDR3nt: TGTGCCAGCAGCTGGAGACAGCAAAACTATAACTCCTACGAGCAGTACTTC
CDR3aa: CASSWRQQNYNSYEQYF

j_gene: TRBJ1-1
d_gene: -
abundance: -
v_gene: TRBV15
CDR3nt: TGTGCCACCAGCAGAGGGCCCTTCCTGATGAACACTGAAGCTTTCTTT
CDR3aa: CATSRGPFLMNTEAFF

j_gene: TRBJ2-7
d_gene: -
abundance: -
v_gene: TRBV10-3
CDR3nt: TGTGCCATCAGGGGGGACACACAAACCTACGAGCAGTACTTC
CDR3aa: CAIRGDTQTYEQYF

j_gene: TRBJ2-7
d_gene: -
abundance: -
v_gene: TRBV2
CDR3nt: TGTGCCAGTAGGGTGAGGGGCGGGGCCTACGAGCAGTACTTC
CDR3aa: CASRVRGGAYEQYF

j_gene: TRBJ2-5
d_gene: TRBD2
abundance: -
v_gene: TRBV27
CDR3nt: TGTGCCAGCAGTCCCCTAGCGGGAAGAGAGACCCAGTACTTC
CDR3aa: CASSPLAGRETQYF

j_gene: TRBJ2-7
d_gene: -
abundance: -
v_gene: TRBV5-1
CDR3nt: TGCGCCAGCAGCCCAGGAGGCGGAACCTACGAGCAGTACTTC
CDR3aa: CASSPGGGTYEQYF

j_gene: TRBJ2-4
d_gene: -
abundance: once
v_gene: TRBV19
CDR3nt: TGTGCCAGTAGTATAAGAGGTTTTCAAAACATTCAGTACTTC
CDR3aa: CASSIRGFQNIQYF

j_gene: TRBJ1-4
d_gene: -
abundance: -
v_gene: TRBV27
CDR3nt: TGTGCCAGCAGTTTAGCCTATCTCACCGGGCAGGGCGCAACTAATGAAAAACTGTTTTTT
CDR3aa: CASSLAYLTGQGATNEKLFF

j_gene: TRBJ2-7
d_gene: -
abundance: once
v_gene: TRBV13
CDR3nt: TGTGCCAGCAGCTTAGGCAGGGGACCCTACGAGCAGTACTTC
CDR3aa: CASSLGRGPYEQYF

j_gene: TRBJ2-1
d_gene: TRBD1
abundance: -
v_gene: TRBV5-1
CDR3nt: TGCGCCAGCAGCTTGTTTATGGGACAGGGTCAGAATGAGCAGTTCTTC
CDR3aa: CASSLFMGQGQNEQFF

j_gene: TRBJ2-1
d_gene: -
abundance: -
v_gene: TRBV5-1
CDR3nt: TGCGCCAGCAGCTTCGACAGTTCCTACAATGAGCAGTTCTTC
CDR3aa: CASSFDSSYNEQFF

j_gene: TRBJ2-1
d_gene: TRBD2
abundance: -
v_gene: TRBV18
CDR3nt: TGTGCCAGCTCACCCCCACTAGCGGGAGCCTACAATGAGCAGTTCTTC
CDR3aa: CASSPPLAGAYNEQFF

j_gene: TRBJ1-3
d_gene: -
abundance: -
v_gene: TRBV30
CDR3nt: TGTGCCTGGAGTGTAGGGGCCCGATCTGGAAACACCATATATTTT
CDR3aa: CAWSVGARSGNTIYF

j_gene: TRBJ1-1
d_gene: -
abundance: -
v_gene: TRBV7-2
CDR3nt: TGTGCCAGCAGCTTCAGGGTAAGGACTGAAGCTTTCTTT
CDR3aa: CASSFRVRTEAFF

j_gene: TRBJ1-5
d_gene: -
abundance: -
v_gene: TRBV5-8
CDR3nt: TGTGCCAGCAGCTTGACAGTTAGCAATCAGCCCCAGCATTTT
CDR3aa: CASSLTVSNQPQHF

j_gene: TRBJ1-5
d_gene: TRBD1
abundance: -
v_gene: TRBV5-1
CDR3nt: TGCGCCAGCAGCTTCGGACAGGGCGAAGCCCAGCATTTT
CDR3aa: CASSFGQGEAQHF

j_gene: TRBJ2-5
d_gene: -
abundance: -
v_gene: TRBV6-5
CDR3nt: TGTGCCAGCAGAGATAGCGCTGAAGAGACCCAGTACTTC
CDR3aa: CASRDSAEETQYF

j_gene: TRBJ2-5
d_gene: -
abundance: -
v_gene: TRBV18
CDR3nt: TGTGCCAGCTCACCCCTCGGCGGAGAGACCCAGTACTTC
CDR3aa: CASSPLGGETQYF